Reported below is one TCR beta chain. It has no known antigen specificity. Base qualities are not provided; no much larger clone lies one nucleotide away. A second Seattle source provided samples from volunteer blood donors who had recovered from COVID-19. Collaborating institutions collected whole blood in K2EDTA tubes following their own protocols. For TCRbeta analysis, collaborator samples were shipped as frozen whole blood, as isolated PBMCs, or as DNA extracted from either sample type. The sample is drawn from a study of blood T cell repertoires in COVID-19 (dated by TCRdb to the early 2020s). Regarding the research as a whole: The collaborator samples originated in the United States, Italy and Spain and spanned the acute and convalescent phases of COVID-19. The material from the prospective study consisted of cDNA or gDNA derived from T cells, B-cell-depleted T cells, or PBMCs. The dataset comprised deeply sampled blood TCRbeta repertoires from subjects exposed to, actively infected with, or recovered from COVID-19. The repertoires were released in a freely available public database intended as a resource for research on the immune response to SARS-CoV-2. Samples came from the ongoing ImmuneRACE study (first 160 participants) plus 1,254 subjects from 6 global collaborators. A de-identified subject ID, COVID-19 status, age in years and sex were almost always included in the sample metadata. Where available, HLA class I and class II types were taken from metadata supplied by the sample provider and were not determined by assay-based typing.

CDR1 and CDR2, looked up from the germline V gene (reference sequence), are SGHKS and YYEKEE. V and J are trimmed by 1 base and 9 bases, and the gene matches miss 9 bases of the junction. From the cysteine through the phenylalanine, the CDR3 covers 15 amino acids. Kept here is only the CDR3 DNA, which spans 45 bases and is read in frame from base 1. The full study reports these points: How much clinical and demographic metadata was included differed by source and by participant, and the metadata was provided uncurated.

The immunoSEQ Assay, a bias-controlled multiplex PCR, was used to amplify TCRbeta CDR3 regions from genomic DNA. The authors' analysis ran thus. The number of nucleated cells in each sample was estimated by amplification of reference gene primers within the assay. Sequence reads were collapsed and filtered to measure the absolute abundance of every unique TCRbeta CDR3 rearrangement. For each sample, productive Simpson clonality was calculated by taking the square root of Simpson's diversity index across productive rearrangements. Drawn from immuneACCESS, this table holds only the in-frame rearrangements with V and J called that TCRdb kept. Clones are partly lost; checked studies trace under half to an unresolved V gene and leave the rest unexplained. The V and J calls and clone size are taken from that table; D and trimming were inferred from the DNA. Present in this sample are approximately 160,000 clones, approximately 80% of which were seen just once. Over 10% of the sample is in the top ten clones.

This receptor was obtained from a man in his 70s who had recovered from COVID-19. What was sequenced was peripheral blood. The chain links TRBV5-5 with TRBJ2-1, and 8 junction bases match TRBD1. The bases are TGTGCCAGCAGCTTGAATCAGGGGGCCGGCGGTGAGCAGTTCTTC. The resulting protein is CASSLNQGAGGEQFF.